This TCR beta chain is drawn from a study of blood T cell repertoires in COVID-19. Background on the study: Collection of acute and convalescent COVID-19 samples took place in the United States, Italy and Spain. The cDNA or gDNA used as material had been derived from T cells, B-cell-depleted T cells, or PBMCs.

Original processing notes: Reference gene primers were amplified, and this amplification served to estimate nucleated cell counts. Method: immunoSEQ multiplex PCR; TCRdb's copy keeps in-frame clones and lacks some. The V and J calls and clone size were taken over from that table, and D and trimming were inferred from the DNA. The table includes just over 250,000 clones, about nine tenths detected once. The CDR3 is 14 residues long. Trimming stripped 7 bases from V and 8 bases from J, with 17 bases between. Per the germline V gene, CDR1 is LNHDA and CDR2 is SQIVND (reference sequence). The receptor was isolated from a man between 40 and 49 years old who had recovered from COVID-19. V is TRBV19 and J is TRBJ2-2, with D tentatively TRBD2 (6 bases). Sequenced input: peripheral blood. The CDR3 coding sequence is TGTGCCAGTAAAATGGAGGGAGGTCGAGGGGAGCTGTTTTTT. Amino acid sequence: CASKMEGGRGELFF.